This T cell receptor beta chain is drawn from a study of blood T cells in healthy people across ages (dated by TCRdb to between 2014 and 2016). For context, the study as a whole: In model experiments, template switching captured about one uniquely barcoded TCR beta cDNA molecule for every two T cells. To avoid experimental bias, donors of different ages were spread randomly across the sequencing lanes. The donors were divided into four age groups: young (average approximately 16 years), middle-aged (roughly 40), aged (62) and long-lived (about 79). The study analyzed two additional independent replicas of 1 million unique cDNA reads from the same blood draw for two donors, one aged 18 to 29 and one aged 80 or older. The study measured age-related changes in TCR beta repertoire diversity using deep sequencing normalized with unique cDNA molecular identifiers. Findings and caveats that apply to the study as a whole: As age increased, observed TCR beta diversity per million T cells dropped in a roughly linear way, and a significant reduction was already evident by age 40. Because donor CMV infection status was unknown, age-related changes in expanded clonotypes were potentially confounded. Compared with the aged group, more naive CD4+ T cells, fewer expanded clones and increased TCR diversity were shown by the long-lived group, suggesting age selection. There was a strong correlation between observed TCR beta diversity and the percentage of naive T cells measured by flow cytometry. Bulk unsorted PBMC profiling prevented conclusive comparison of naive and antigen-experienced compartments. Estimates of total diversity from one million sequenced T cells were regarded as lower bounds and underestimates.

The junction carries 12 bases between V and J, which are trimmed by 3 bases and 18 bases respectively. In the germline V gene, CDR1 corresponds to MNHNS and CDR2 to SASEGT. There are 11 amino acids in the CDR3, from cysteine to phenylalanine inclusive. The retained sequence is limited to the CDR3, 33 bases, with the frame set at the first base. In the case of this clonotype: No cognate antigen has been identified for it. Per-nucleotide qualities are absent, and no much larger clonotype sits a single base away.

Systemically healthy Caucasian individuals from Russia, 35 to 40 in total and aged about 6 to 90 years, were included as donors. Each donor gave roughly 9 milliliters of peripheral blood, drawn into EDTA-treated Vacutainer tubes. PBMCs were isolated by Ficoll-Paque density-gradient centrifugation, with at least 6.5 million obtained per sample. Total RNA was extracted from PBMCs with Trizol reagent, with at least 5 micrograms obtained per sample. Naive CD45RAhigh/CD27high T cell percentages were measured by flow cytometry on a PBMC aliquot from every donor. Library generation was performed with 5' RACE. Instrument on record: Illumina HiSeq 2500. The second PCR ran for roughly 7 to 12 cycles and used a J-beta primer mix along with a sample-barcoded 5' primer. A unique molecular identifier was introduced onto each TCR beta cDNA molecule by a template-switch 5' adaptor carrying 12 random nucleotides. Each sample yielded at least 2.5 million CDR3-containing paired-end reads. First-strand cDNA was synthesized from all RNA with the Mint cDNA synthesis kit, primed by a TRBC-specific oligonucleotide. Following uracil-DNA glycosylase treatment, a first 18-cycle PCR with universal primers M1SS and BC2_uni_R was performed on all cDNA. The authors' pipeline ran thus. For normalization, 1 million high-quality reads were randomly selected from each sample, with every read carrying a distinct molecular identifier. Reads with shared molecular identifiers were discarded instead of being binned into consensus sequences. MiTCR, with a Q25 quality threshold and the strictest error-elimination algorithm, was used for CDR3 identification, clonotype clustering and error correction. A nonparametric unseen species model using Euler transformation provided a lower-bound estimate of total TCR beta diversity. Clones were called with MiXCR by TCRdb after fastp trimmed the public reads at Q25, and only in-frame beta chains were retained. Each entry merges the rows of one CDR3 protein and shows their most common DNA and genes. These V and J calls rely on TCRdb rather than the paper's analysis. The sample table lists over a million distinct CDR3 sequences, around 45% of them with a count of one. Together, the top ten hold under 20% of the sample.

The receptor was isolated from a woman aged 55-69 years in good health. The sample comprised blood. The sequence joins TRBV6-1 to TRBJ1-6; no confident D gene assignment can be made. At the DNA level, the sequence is TGTGCCAGCAGTGATTATGAGGGCTGCCACTTT. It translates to CASSDYEGCHF.